This TCR beta chain stems from a study of OX40 agonist ivuxolimab in advanced cancers. General study results and limits: What antigens the expanded peripheral T cells recognized was never established.

The CDR3 runs 14 residues. Trimming left V 1 base short and J 10 bases short, with 14 bases between. Germline assignment: CDR1 LGHNA and CDR2 YNFKEQ. The method was immunoSEQ multiplex PCR; TCRdb's version includes in-frame clones alone and lacks a portion of them. Of approximately 61,000 clones listed, approximately 81% are singletons. In the case of this clone: The target antigen is unknown.

The source material was CD4+ or CD8+ T cells sorted from blood, sampled in a trial of the OX40 agonist ivuxolimab. The chain couples TRBV4-2 to TRBJ2-1, with D hard to call. This TCR derives from an adult with an advanced solid tumor such as melanoma, head and neck, liver or kidney cancer. The CDR3 nucleotides read TGTGCCAGCAGCCAAGCTACCTCCCCCGGGGAGCAGTTCTTC. Its translation is CASSQATSPGEQFF.